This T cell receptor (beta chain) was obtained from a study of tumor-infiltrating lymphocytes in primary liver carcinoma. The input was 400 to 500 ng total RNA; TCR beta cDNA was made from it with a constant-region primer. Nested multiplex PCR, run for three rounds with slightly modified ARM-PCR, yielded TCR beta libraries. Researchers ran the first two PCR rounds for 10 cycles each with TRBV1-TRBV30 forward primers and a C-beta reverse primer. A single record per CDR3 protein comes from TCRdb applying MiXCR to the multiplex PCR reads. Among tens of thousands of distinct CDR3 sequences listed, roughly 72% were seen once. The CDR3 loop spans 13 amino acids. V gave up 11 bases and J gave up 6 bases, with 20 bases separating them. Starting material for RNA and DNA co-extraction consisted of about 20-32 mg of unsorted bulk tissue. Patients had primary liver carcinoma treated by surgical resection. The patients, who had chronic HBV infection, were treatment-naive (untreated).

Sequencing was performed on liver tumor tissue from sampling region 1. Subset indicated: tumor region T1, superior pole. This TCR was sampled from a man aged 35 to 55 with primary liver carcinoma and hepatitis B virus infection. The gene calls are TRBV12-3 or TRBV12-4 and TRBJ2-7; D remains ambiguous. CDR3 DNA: TGTGCCGGCAATTCCCTTGGACCAGGCGAGCAGTACTTC. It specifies CAGNSLGPGEQYF.